Below, 30 T cell receptor beta chains from the same sample are listed, as sequenced in a study of blood T cell repertoires in COVID-19. The protocol was immunoSEQ multiplex PCR, while the TCRdb copy is restricted to in-frame clones and leaves out a portion. Counted here are about 250,000 clones, 86% occurring once; the ten biggest clones make up around 1.5%. Sequenced: peripheral blood. The receptor set was obtained from a woman in her fifties or sixties who had recovered from COVID-19.

This chain connects TRBV5-1 to TRBJ1-2; maybe TRBD1 (6 bases). Deletions cut 4 bases from V and 5 bases from J, with 15 bases between. The germline V gene encodes CDR1 SGHRS and CDR2 YFSETQ. The CDR3 has 14 amino acids. CDR3 amino acids: CASSHPQTGYGYTF. The CDR3 region has the DNA TGCGCCAGCAGCCACCCCCAGACAGGATATGGCTACACCTTC.

The J gene is TRBJ2-5, the V gene TRBV9, with 13 bases matching TRBD2. This CDR3 has 18 amino acids. The ends lost 4 bases at V and 1 base at J; junction bases unmatched: 10. Per the germline V gene, CDR1 is SGDLS and CDR2 is YYNGEE. This CDR3 is CASSLRTSGGLTQETQYF. As DNA, the CDR3 is TGTGCCAGCAGCCTCCGGACTAGCGGGGGCCTCACCCAAGAGACCCAGTACTTC.

J is TRBJ1-1 and V is TRBV5-4, with 8 bases matching TRBD1. The CDR3 runs to 19 residues. CDR1 and CDR2 from the germline V gene are SGHNT and YYREEE (reference sequence). V lost 0 bases and J lost 5; bases outside the gene matches: 18. Written as DNA, the CDR3 is TGTGCCAGCAGCTTGGAATTGGGATCCAGGGGGCGCGAGGAGACTGAAGCTTTCTTT. It translates to CASSLELGSRGREETEAFF.

The chain carries TRBV19 and TRBJ2-5; TRBD2 matches 12 bases. Germline CDR1 is LNHDA and CDR2 is SQIVND (reference sequence). The CDR3 runs 18 residues. Trimming took 0 bases from V and 1 from J; bases not matched to a gene: 6. For the CDR3, the DNA is TGTGCCAGTAGTATAGATCGAGGACTAGCGGGGACCCAAGAGACCCAGTACTTC. It yields the protein CASSIDRGLAGTQETQYF.

The chain combines TRBV16 with TRBJ2-7; 7 nucleotides align to TRBD2. This CDR3 has 14 residues. V lost 4 bases and J lost 5; bases outside the gene matches: 8. Germline V gives CDR1 KGHSY, CDR2 FQNENV. CDR3 DNA: TGTGCCAGCAGCCCCCTCGGGACTAAGAACGAGCAGTACTTC. This encodes CASSPLGTKNEQYF.

V is TRBV6-5 and J is TRBJ2-7, with TRBD1 as a possible D gene (6 bases). V was clipped by 6 bases and J by 7 bases, with 10 bases between them. The germline gives CDR1 MNHEY, CDR2 SVGAGI. The CDR3 spans 11 residues. The CDR3 DNA reads TGTGCCAGCAGGGACAGCTTTGAGCAGTACTTC. This translates into CASRDSFEQYF.

This clone was counted a few times. Different DNA sequences within this sample yield the same CDR3. The CDR3 loop is CASSVWRGGADTQYF. CDR3 DNA: TGTGCCAGCAGCGTATGGAGGGGGGGTGCAGATACGCAGTATTTT. The rearrangement uses TRBV9 and TRBJ2-3; D possibly corresponds to TRBD2 (7 bases). V was clipped by 1 base and J by 4 bases, with 13 bases between them. CDR1 and CDR2 (germline): SGDLS, YYNGEE. The CDR3 is made up of 15 amino acids.

The chain has TRBV18 and TRBJ2-7; 7 nucleotides agree with TRBD1. This CDR3 comprises 15 residues. V lost 2 bases and J lost 7; bases outside the gene matches: 11. The germline V gene encodes CDR1 KGHSH and CDR2 LQKENI. The CDR3 reads CASSPSGGQGVEQYF. The CDR3 DNA reads TGTGCCAGCTCACCATCTGGCGGCCAGGGGGTTGAGCAGTACTTC.

The rearrangement joins TRBV5-1 to TRBJ2-3; 7 nucleotides match TRBD1. This CDR3 is 12 amino acids long. V lost 7 bases and J lost 6; bases outside the gene matches: 5. Germline V lookup: CDR1 SGHRS, CDR2 YFSETQ. CDR3 nucleotides: TGCGCCAGCGGAGACAGGGCGGATACGCAGTATTTT. Translating gives CASGDRADTQYF.

The rearrangement joins TRBV5-6 to TRBJ1-1, with 7 bases identical to TRBD1. V shed 2 bases and J 1 base; nucleotides not matched to a gene: 8. The CDR3 spans 16 residues. Germline V gene lookup returns CDR1 SGHDT and CDR2 YYEEEE. The CDR3 reads CASSLPRGQRNTEAFF. CDR3 sequence (DNA): TGTGCCAGCAGCTTACCGAGGGGGCAGCGGAACACTGAAGCTTTCTTT.

The V gene is TRBV11-2, the J gene TRBJ2-6, with TRBD2 matching over 7 bases. This CDR3 region has 18 residues. V lost 2 bases, J lost 0 bases, and 7 bases stayed unmatched. The V gene's germline CDR1 is SGHAT and CDR2 FQNNGV. The CDR3 region has the DNA TGTGCCAGCAGCTTACTAGGGGAGGGCTTCTCTGGGGCCAACGTCCTGACTTTC. It yields the protein CASSLLGEGFSGANVLTF. The full variable domain, in which reference TRBV11-2 and TRBJ2-6 provide the parts outside the CDR3, is EAGVAQSPRYKIIEKRQSVAFWCNPISGHATLYWYQQILGQGPKLLIQFQNNGVVDDSQLPKDRFSAERLKGVDSTLKIQPAKLEDSAVYLCASSLLGEGFSGANVLTFGAGSRLTVL.

This rearrangement joins TRBV6-5 to TRBJ1-2; a weak D match, TRBD1 (5 bases). V dropped 1 base and J dropped 7 bases, with 10 bases sitting between them. This CDR3 region has 13 residues. In germline, CDR1 is MNHEY, CDR2 SVGAGI. Written as DNA, the CDR3 is TGTGCCAGCAGTTACTACTCGGGGGGTGGCTACACCTTC. This codes for CASSYYSGGGYTF.

The gene calls are TRBV2 and TRBJ1-4; 8 bases agree with TRBD1. The length of the CDR3 is 16 residues. V was clipped by 6 bases and J by 5 bases; unmatched bases: 11. CDR1 and CDR2 from the germline V gene are SNHLY and FYNNEI. As DNA, the CDR3 is TGTGCCAGCAGAGCAGGAACGACAGGGGAAAATGAAAAACTGTTTTTT. Its translation: CASRAGTTGENEKLFF.

The chain links TRBV5-4 to TRBJ2-1; tentative D call: TRBD2 (6 bases). CDR1 and CDR2 from the germline V gene are SGHNT and YYREEE (reference sequence). The CDR3 runs 15 residues. V gave up 4 bases and J gave up 0 bases, with 11 bases separating them. For the CDR3, the DNA is TGTGCCAGCAGCCTCGGAGGGAGCTCCTACAATGAGCAGTTCTTC. Its protein product is CASSLGGSSYNEQFF.

The chain recombines TRBV28 with TRBJ2-1, with D possibly being TRBD1 (5 bases). Trimming took 2 bases from V and 7 from J, leaving 12 bases between them. Germline V CDR1 and CDR2: MDHEN, SYDVKM. This CDR3 spans 14 amino acids. The chain's CDR3 is CASSLIRDWNEQFF. The DNA of the CDR3 is TGTGCCAGCAGTTTAATCAGGGATTGGAATGAGCAGTTCTTC.

DNA of the CDR3: TGCAGCGTTCCGCTCGGACAGGGGGCTAATGGCTACACCTTC. Translated, it gives CSVPLGQGANGYTF. This chain links TRBV29-1 with TRBJ1-2; 11 positions agree with TRBD1. Per germline, CDR1 SQVTM and CDR2 ANQGSEA. Unmatched junction bases numbered 8, after V lost 5 bases and J lost 6 bases. The CDR3 runs 14 residues.

The gene calls are TRBV19 and TRBJ2-3; TRBD1 matches at 7 bases. Trimming took 5 bases from V and 4 from J; bases not matched to a gene: 9. Germline loops: CDR1 LNHDA, CDR2 SQIVND (reference sequence). There are 15 residues in the CDR3. The CDR3 DNA follows: TGTGCCAGTAGTGTCTCACAGGGGCGAGCAGATACGCAGTATTTT. The encoded protein is CASSVSQGRADTQYF.

A single count supports this clone. V and J are TRBV7-2 and TRBJ1-2, with TRBD1 matching over 8 bases. The CDR3 spans 16 residues. Trimming at V came to 5 bases and at J to 7 bases, leaving 15 bases not matched to a gene. The V gene's germline CDR1 is SGHTA and CDR2 FQGNSA. Here the CDR3 reads CASSQRSVRTGTGYTF. The CDR3 nucleotides are TGTGCCAGCAGCCAAAGATCGGTGCGGACAGGGACTGGCTACACCTTC.

The chain uses TRBV24-1 and TRBJ1-4; no reliable D call. Between the trimmed V and J ends, which lost 3 bases and 5 bases, there was a span of 9 bases. There are 14 residues in the CDR3. CDR1 and CDR2 (germline): KGHDR, SFDVKD. CDR3 protein: CATSDGRGNEKLFF. The CDR3 region has the DNA TGTGCCACCAGTGATGGGCGGGGAAATGAAAAACTGTTTTTT.

This clone was counted once. The chain employs TRBV10-3 and TRBJ2-3, with 9 bases aligning to TRBD2. The CDR3 has 16 amino acids. CDR1 is ENHRY, CDR2 SYGVKD, per germline. The J segment lost 2 bases and the V segment lost 6 bases, leaving 9 bases of the junction unmatched. CDR3 loop: CAISPGPSGDTDTQYF. The CDR3 region has the DNA TGTGCCATCAGCCCGGGGCCTAGCGGGGACACAGATACGCAGTATTTT.

The chain is built from TRBV6-5 and TRBJ1-1, with D tentatively TRBD1 (6 bases). V was cut by 6 bases and J by 11 bases, with 16 bases left in between. This CDR3 is 12 amino acids long. Per germline, CDR1 MNHEY and CDR2 SVGAGI. CDR3 amino acids: CASRPLGQKAFF. In DNA, the CDR3 is TGTGCCAGCAGGCCCCTCGGACAGAAGGCTTTCTTT.

The chain uses TRBV19 and TRBJ1-1; maybe TRBD1 (5 bases). CDR1 and CDR2 from the germline V gene are LNHDA and SQIVND (reference sequence). V lost 7 bases, J lost 4 bases, and 16 bases lay in between. The length of the CDR3 is 14 residues. The CDR3 sequence is CASTPPGGATEAFF. The CDR3 DNA reads TGTGCCAGTACCCCCCCTGGAGGGGCCACTGAAGCTTTCTTT.

The J gene is TRBJ2-1, the V gene TRBV10-3, with D perhaps matching TRBD2 (6 bases). Deletions cut 8 bases from V and 1 base from J, with 9 bases between. This CDR3 comprises 13 residues. In germline, CDR1 is ENHRY, CDR2 SYGVKD. The DNA for the CDR3 is TGTGCCATCGGCGGGGTTTCCTACAATGAGCAGTTCTTC. Its translation is CAIGGVSYNEQFF.

The chain uses TRBV19 and TRBJ2-2; TRBD2 might be the D (6 bases). Between the trimmed V and J ends, which lost 6 bases and 4 bases, there was a span of 15 bases. Germline CDR1 is LNHDA and CDR2 is SQIVND (reference sequence). CDR3 size: 15 residues. The CDR3 loop reads CASRRGGASTGELFF. In DNA, the CDR3 is TGTGCCAGTAGAAGGGGCGGGGCCAGCACCGGGGAGCTGTTTTTT.

The sample holds one count of this clone. This chain connects TRBV7-3 to TRBJ2-7; TRBD2 agrees at 7 bases. Germline V gene sequence: CDR1 SGHTA, CDR2 FQGTGA. The CDR3 loop spans 16 amino acids. J gave up 0 bases and V 2 bases, and 7 bases lay outside the gene matches. The DNA of the CDR3 is TGTGCCAGCAGCTTAGGGGGGGATGCTTACTCCTACGAGCAGTACTTC. Amino acids: CASSLGGDAYSYEQYF.

This clone appeared a few times. This chain joins TRBV28 and TRBJ1-4; tentatively, D is TRBD1 (6 bases). Germline-derived CDR1 and CDR2 are MDHEN and SYDVKM. V lost 7 bases and J 8 bases, leaving 11 bases between the germline ends. This CDR3 spans 12 amino acids. CDR3 residues: CASNGQIEKLFF. DNA of the CDR3: TGTGCCAGCAACGGACAGATCGAAAAACTGTTTTTT.

V gene TRBV7-8 combines with J gene TRBJ1-5; D uncertain. The CDR3 is 16 residues long. The germline gives CDR1 SGHVS, CDR2 FQNEAQ. Trimming removed 4 bases at V and 5 bases at J, with 18 bases between. The CDR3 loop is CASSSLGGNLYQPQHF. The CDR3 DNA reads as TGTGCCAGCAGCTCCCTTGGAGGGAATTTGTATCAGCCCCAGCATTTT.

The rearrangement uses TRBV28 and TRBJ1-2; tentatively, D is TRBD1 (6 bases). V shed 4 bases and J shed 2 bases, with 11 bases lying between them. CDR3 length: 14 residues. The germline CDR1 and CDR2 sequences are MDHEN and SYDVKM. This CDR3 is CASSSQGPNYGYTF. The CDR3 DNA is TGTGCCAGCAGTTCACAGGGTCCCAACTATGGCTACACCTTC.

The chain carries TRBV7-9 and TRBJ1-4; weak D call: TRBD1 (5 bases). The germline CDR1 and CDR2 sequences are SEHNR and FQNEAQ (reference sequence). Trimming left V 2 bases short and J 8 bases short, with 21 bases between. The CDR3 contains 17 residues. This CDR3 reads CASSLRLGRGNYEKLFF. Written as DNA, the CDR3 is TGTGCCAGCAGCTTAAGATTGGGAAGGGGTAACTACGAAAAACTGTTTTTT.

The chain uses TRBV6-5 and TRBJ2-1, with TRBD1 as a possible D gene (5 bases). Per the germline V gene, CDR1 is MNHEY and CDR2 is SVGAGI. This CDR3 comprises 15 residues. Trimming shortened V by 3 bases and J by 8 bases, and 17 bases separated the two germline ends. For the CDR3, the DNA is TGTGCCAGCAGTTATTGGAACGCAGGGTTCGATGAGCAGTTCTTC. Its translation: CASSYWNAGFDEQFF.